What follows describes a single TCR beta chain. These data originate in a study of blood T cell repertoires in COVID-19. Assay: immunoSEQ multiplex PCR; the TCRdb copy retains only in-frame clones and omits some. Among under 200,000 clones listed, about 87% were seen once. The V and J ends lost 6 bases and 6 bases respectively, with 11 bases between them. This CDR3 contains 13 residues. Looked up from germline, CDR1 is MNHEY and CDR2 is SVGAGI. Sequencing was done on a sample of peripheral blood. V is TRBV6-5 and J is TRBJ2-2, with D tentatively TRBD2 (5 bases). The sequence derives from a man younger than 35 with active or convalescent COVID-19. The DNA of the CDR3 is TGTGCCAGCAGACGGCGGACTCCCGGGGAGCTGTTTTTT. This codes for CASRRRTPGELFF.